A single sample gave rise to the 28 T cell receptor beta chains below, sequenced in a study of cytomegalovirus exposure and HLA in healthy donors. The method was immunoSEQ multiplex PCR; TCRdb's version includes in-frame clones alone and lacks a portion of them. The sample holds 43,000 or so clones, about 90% seen once. The sequencing sample was made of PBMCs. These receptors all come from a man between 18 and 29 years old in good health and CMV-seronegative.

Here the CDR3 reads CASSPVSSGGVETQYF. For the CDR3, the DNA is TGCGCCAGCAGCCCCGTGTCTAGCGGGGGGGTGGAGACCCAGTACTTC. The rearrangement links TRBV4-3 to TRBJ2-5; 12 positions agree with TRBD2. After removal of 4 bases from V and 5 bases from J, the junction contained 8 bases not matched to a gene. Germline CDR1 LGHNA, CDR2 YSLEER. The CDR3 has 16 residues.

V usage is TRBV6-1 and J usage is TRBJ1-5, with no clear D. The CDR3 length is 15 residues. V was shortened by 2 bases and J by 1 base, with 9 bases between the two germline ends. From germline, CDR1 is MNHNS and CDR2 SASEGT. The CDR3 nucleotides read TGTGCCAGCAGTGAATTGGGCAGGAGCAATCAGCCCCAGCATTTT. Translated: CASSELGRSNQPQHF.

The V call is TRBV4-2, the J call TRBJ2-2; 8 bases are a match to TRBD1. The CDR3 runs to 16 residues. Germline CDR1 and CDR2: LGHNA and YNFKEQ. The V and J ends lost 4 bases and 4 bases, in that order; junction bases with no gene match: 8. CDR3 residues: CASSRSQGAGTGELFF. Here the CDR3 DNA reads TGTGCCAGCAGCCGATCGCAGGGGGCAGGCACCGGGGAGCTGTTTTTT.

This CDR3 is CASSGWTSGILETQYF. In DNA, the CDR3 is TGTGCCAGCAGTGGTTGGACTAGCGGGATTTTGGAGACCCAGTACTTC. V is TRBV25-1 and J is TRBJ2-5; TRBD2 aligns across 12 bases. V was clipped by 4 bases and J by 5 bases; unmatched bases: 8. The CDR3 contains 16 residues. Germline CDR1 MGHDK, CDR2 SYGVNS.

This clone was observed once. This chain connects TRBV10-3 to TRBJ1-1, with a tentative D call TRBD1 (6 bases). V was shortened by 3 bases and J by 6 bases, with 8 bases between the two germline ends. CDR1 is ENHRY, CDR2 SYGVKD, per germline. The CDR3 runs 12 residues. The CDR3 sequence: CAISDGGAEAFF. CDR3 nucleotide sequence: TGTGCCATCAGTGATGGGGGCGCTGAAGCTTTCTTT.

This chain links TRBV19 with TRBJ2-1, with a tentative D call TRBD2 (6 bases). The germline V gene encodes CDR1 LNHDA and CDR2 SQIVND (reference sequence). The CDR3 extends over 16 amino acids. Trimming pared 5 bases from V and 1 base from J, leaving 15 bases between. Written as DNA, the CDR3 is TGTGCCAGTAGTCCCCTTAGTAGCGGTTCCTACAATGAGCAGTTCTTC. Amino acids: CASSPLSSGSYNEQFF.

The chain couples TRBV7-9 to TRBJ1-2; D unclear. The CDR3 is 17 amino acids. V gave up 6 bases and J gave up 1 base, with 21 bases separating them. Germline values: CDR1 SEHNR, CDR2 FQNEAQ (reference sequence). Written as DNA, the CDR3 is TGTGCCAGCAGTTTTCCCCGAGAGGTAGCAGATAACTATGGCTACACCTTC. Residues: CASSFPREVADNYGYTF.

V and J are TRBV19 and TRBJ1-1; 10 bases agree with TRBD1. The CDR3 covers 16 residues. Unmatched junction bases numbered 12, after V lost 7 bases and J lost 4 bases. Germline V gives CDR1 LNHDA, CDR2 SQIVND (reference sequence). CDR3 amino acids: CASTPDRGLSGTEAFF. The CDR3 region has the DNA TGTGCCAGTACCCCCGACAGGGGGCTATCTGGCACTGAAGCTTTCTTT.

The chain employs TRBV7-9 and TRBJ2-7; D uncertain. V was shortened by 2 bases and J by 6 bases, with 11 bases between the two germline ends. Germline assignment: CDR1 SEHNR and CDR2 FQNEAQ (reference sequence). This CDR3 comprises 13 residues. The CDR3 DNA reads as TGTGCCAGCAGCTTATCCCCAGGAATCGAGCAGTACTTC. It yields the protein CASSLSPGIEQYF.

V usage is TRBV2 and J usage is TRBJ2-7; TRBD1 aligns across 7 bases. In germline, CDR1 is SNHLY, CDR2 FYNNEI. Trimming removed 3 bases from V and 3 bases from J; junction bases left unmatched: 5. The CDR3 spans 14 residues. In nucleotides, the CDR3 is TGTGCCAGCAGTGATGGGGGACAGCACTACGAGCAGTACTTC. Its protein product is CASSDGGQHYEQYF. The full variable domain, its missing parts supplied by reference TRBV2 and TRBJ2-7, is EPEVTQTPSHQVTQMGQEVILRCVPISNHLYFYWYRQILGQKVEFLVSFYNNEISEKSEIFDDQFSVERPDGSNFTLKIRSTKLEDSAMYFCASSDGGQHYEQYFGPGTRLTVT.

This chain connects TRBV7-3 to TRBJ1-5; possibly TRBD1 for D (6 bases). The CDR3 consists of 17 residues. V was shortened by 5 bases and J by 0 bases, with 17 bases between the two germline ends. CDR1 and CDR2 (germline): SGHTA, FQGTGA. CDR3 sequence: CASSRPNRVYSNQPQHF. The CDR3 DNA reads TGTGCCAGCAGCCGACCCAACAGGGTATATAGCAATCAGCCCCAGCATTTT.

The chain links TRBV5-4 to TRBJ2-2; 9 bases agree with TRBD1. The germline V gene has CDR1 SGHNT and CDR2 YYREEE (reference sequence). V lost 0 bases and J lost 1; bases outside the gene matches: 13. This CDR3 contains 20 residues. The CDR3 DNA is TGTGCCAGCAGCTTGGGGTTTCAGCTCAACAGGGGGCAGAACACCGGGGAGCTGTTTTTT. Amino acids: CASSLGFQLNRGQNTGELFF. The full variable domain, its missing parts supplied by reference TRBV5-4 and TRBJ2-2, is ETGVTQSPTHLIKTRGQQVTLRCSSQSGHNTVSWYQQALGQGPQFIFQYYREEENGRGNFPPRFSGLQFPNYSSELNVNALELDDSALYLCASSLGFQLNRGQNTGELFFGEGSRLTVL.

The V call is TRBV4-2, the J call TRBJ1-2; D gene unclear. Trimming cost V 5 bases and J 8 bases, with 15 bases left between them. This CDR3 is built from 13 residues. The germline gives CDR1 LGHNA, CDR2 YNFKEQ. The CDR3 protein is CASSETEAPGYTF. In DNA form, the CDR3 reads TGTGCCAGCAGCGAGACGGAAGCGCCGGGCTACACCTTC.

The chain recombines TRBV4-1 with TRBJ2-1; 7 bases line up with TRBD2. Germline loops: CDR1 MGHRA, CDR2 YSYEKL. V trimming: 4 bases; J trimming: 0 bases; junction bases outside the gene matches: 15. This CDR3 region has 19 residues. The CDR3 DNA follows: TGCGCCAGCAGCCTCATAATTCCCACTAGCGACAACTCCTACAATGAGCAGTTCTTC. It encodes CASSLIIPTSDNSYNEQFF.

The chain combines TRBV7-2 with TRBJ2-3; 10 bases map to TRBD1. Germline CDR1 is SGHTA and CDR2 is FQGNSA. The trim removed 4 bases at V and 0 bases at J, leaving 10 bases unmatched. The CDR3 runs to 18 residues. Written as DNA, the CDR3 is TGTGCCAGCAGCTCCGGGGGACAGGGGACGAGGAGCACAGATACGCAGTATTTT. It encodes CASSSGGQGTRSTDTQYF.

This chain uses TRBV28 with TRBJ1-2; 10 bases are shared with TRBD1. Looked up from germline, CDR1 is MDHEN and CDR2 is SYDVKM. Trimming removed 5 bases from V and 6 bases from J; junction bases left unmatched: 6. This CDR3 is 14 amino acids long. CDR3 residues: CASSRAGTGDGYTF. The CDR3, as DNA: TGTGCCAGCAGTCGTGCTGGGACAGGGGATGGCTACACCTTC.

This chain joins TRBV5-4 and TRBJ2-5, with D possibly TRBD2 on 6 matching bases. The CDR3 contains 14 residues. V dropped 3 bases and J dropped 5 bases, with 14 bases sitting between them. Per germline, CDR1 SGHNT and CDR2 YYREEE (reference sequence). The CDR3 coding sequence is TGTGCCAGCAGCTCGACTAGACGTTGGGAGACCCAGTACTTC. It specifies CASSSTRRWETQYF.

This clone appeared a few times. This rearrangement joins TRBV9 to TRBJ2-1, with 8 bases aligning to TRBD2. CDR3 length equals 17 residues. Trimming at V came to 3 bases and at J to 2 bases, leaving 10 bases not matched to a gene. The germline V gene encodes CDR1 SGDLS and CDR2 YYNGEE. CDR3 sequence: CASSDPFGSGTYNEQFF. The CDR3 DNA reads as TGTGCCAGCAGCGACCCATTTGGTAGCGGGACCTACAATGAGCAGTTCTTC.

The chain has TRBV7-9 and TRBJ2-7, with TRBD1 matching 8 bases. This CDR3 is 14 amino acids long. With 5 bases clipped from V and 1 base from J, the junction kept 4 bases outside the gene matches. CDR1 and CDR2 from the germline V gene are SEHNR and FQNEAQ (reference sequence). CDR3 sequence: CASSQGASSYEQYF. DNA for the CDR3: TGTGCCAGCAGCCAGGGGGCTTCTTCCTACGAGCAGTACTTC.

The chain couples TRBV5-1 to TRBJ2-1, with D possibly matching TRBD1 (5 bases). Trimming cost V 0 bases and J 6 bases, with 10 bases left between them. Germline V lookup: CDR1 SGHRS, CDR2 YFSETQ. The CDR3 is made up of 14 amino acids. The CDR3 region has the DNA TGCGCCAGCAGCTTGGCCCGCAGGGTCAATGAGCAGTTCTTC. Protein: CASSLARRVNEQFF.

The chain employs TRBV18 and TRBJ1-4; possibly TRBD1 for D (5 bases). This CDR3 is 15 amino acids long. Trimming removed 4 bases from V and 0 bases from J, with 9 bases in between. The germline V gene has CDR1 KGHSH and CDR2 LQKENI. As DNA, the CDR3 is TGTGCCAGCTCACGCCAGACAGCAACTAATGAAAAACTGTTTTTT. Translation: CASSRQTATNEKLFF.

Relative to its sample, this clone is large. The rearrangement uses TRBV6-5 and TRBJ2-6; weak D call: TRBD1 (6 bases). Germline assignment: CDR1 MNHEY and CDR2 SVGAGI. V was cut by 8 bases and J by 1 base, with 6 bases left in between. The CDR3 extends over 13 amino acids. The CDR3 loop reads CASQGSGANVLTF. The CDR3, as DNA: TGTGCCAGCCAGGGGTCTGGGGCCAACGTCCTGACTTTC.

CDR3 in amino acids: CASSIRQGARDEQYF. DNA for the CDR3: TGTGCCAGCAGCATCAGACAGGGGGCGCGCGACGAGCAGTACTTC. The J gene is TRBJ2-7, the V gene TRBV7-2, with 10 bases matching TRBD1. Trimming at V came to 5 bases and at J to 5 bases, leaving 9 bases not matched to a gene. CDR3 size: 15 residues. CDR1 SGHTA and CDR2 FQGNSA come from the germline V gene. Drawing the rest from reference TRBV7-2 and TRBJ2-7, the complete variable domain is GAGVSQSPSNKVTEKGKDVELRCDPISGHTALYWYRQSLGQGLEFLIYFQGNSAPDKSGLPSDRFSAERTGGSVSTLTIQRTQQEDSAVYLCASSIRQGARDEQYFGPGTRLTVT.

In its sample, this clone was seen once. The chain recombines TRBV10-3 with TRBJ1-1; D is possibly TRBD1 (6 bases). Germline-derived CDR1 and CDR2 are ENHRY and SYGVKD. This CDR3 is 13 amino acids long. V lost 4 bases, J lost 6 bases, and 12 bases lay in between. The CDR3 bases are TGTGCCATCAGTGGGACAGCTAGCCCTGAAGCTTTCTTT. It translates to CAISGTASPEAFF.

The rearrangement joins TRBV5-1 to TRBJ2-3; 12 bases fit TRBD1. J lost 4 bases, V lost 4 bases, and 7 bases had no gene match. Germline loops: CDR1 SGHRS, CDR2 YFSETQ. This CDR3 has 16 residues. Here the CDR3 reads CASSLPGTGGADTQYF. The CDR3 DNA reads TGCGCCAGCAGCCTCCCCGGGACAGGGGGCGCAGATACGCAGTATTTT.

The V gene is TRBV11-2, the J gene TRBJ1-2; 7 bases are shared with TRBD1. This CDR3 comprises 14 residues. CDR1 is SGHAT, CDR2 FQNNGV, per germline. V dropped 4 bases and J dropped 7; count of bases not matched to a gene: 9. CDR3 in DNA: TGTGCCAGCAGCTCCCCTGGACAGGTGCGTGGCTACACCTTC. Its translation: CASSSPGQVRGYTF.

This clone was picked up a small number of times. The chain is built from TRBV25-1 and TRBJ1-1, with 11 positions matching TRBD1. This CDR3 is 15 amino acids long. The germline gives CDR1 MGHDK, CDR2 SYGVNS. The junction had 8 bases not matched to a gene; V was cut back by 7 bases and J by 4 bases. This chain's CDR3 is CASIGIGTGGTEAFF. As DNA, the CDR3 is TGTGCCAGCATAGGGATCGGGACAGGGGGCACTGAAGCTTTCTTT.

The CDR3 is CASSSTGAPTEAFF. CDR3 DNA: TGCGCCAGCAGTTCAACAGGGGCCCCCACTGAAGCTTTCTTT. The chain carries TRBV5-1 and TRBJ1-1, with 7 bases lining up with TRBD1. The trim removed 5 bases at V and 4 bases at J, leaving 8 bases unmatched. Germline CDR1 reads SGHRS; CDR2 reads YFSETQ. This CDR3 region has 14 residues.